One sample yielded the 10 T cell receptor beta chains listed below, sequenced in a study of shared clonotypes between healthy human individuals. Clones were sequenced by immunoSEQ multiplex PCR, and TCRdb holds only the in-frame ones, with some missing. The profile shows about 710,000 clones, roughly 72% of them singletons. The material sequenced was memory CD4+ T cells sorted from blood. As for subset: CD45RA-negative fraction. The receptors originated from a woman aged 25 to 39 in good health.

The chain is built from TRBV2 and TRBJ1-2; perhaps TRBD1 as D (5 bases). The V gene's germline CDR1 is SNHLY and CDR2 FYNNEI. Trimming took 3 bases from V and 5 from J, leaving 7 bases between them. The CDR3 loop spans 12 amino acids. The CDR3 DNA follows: TGTGCCAGCAGTGATAGGGGTTATGGCTACACCTTC. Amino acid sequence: CASSDRGYGYTF.

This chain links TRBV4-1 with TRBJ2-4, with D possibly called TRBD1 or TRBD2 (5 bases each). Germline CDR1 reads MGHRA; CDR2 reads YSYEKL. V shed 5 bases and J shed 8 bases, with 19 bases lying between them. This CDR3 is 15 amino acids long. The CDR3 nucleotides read TGCGCCAGCAGCGAAAAGTGGGGGAGTACGGACATTCAGTACTTC. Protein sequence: CASSEKWGSTDIQYF.

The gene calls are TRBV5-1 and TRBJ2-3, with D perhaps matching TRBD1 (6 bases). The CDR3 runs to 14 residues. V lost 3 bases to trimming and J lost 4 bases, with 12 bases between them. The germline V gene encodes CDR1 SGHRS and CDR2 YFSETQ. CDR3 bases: TGCGCCAGCAGCTCAGGGGTGATAGCAGATACGCAGTATTTT. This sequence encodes CASSSGVIADTQYF.

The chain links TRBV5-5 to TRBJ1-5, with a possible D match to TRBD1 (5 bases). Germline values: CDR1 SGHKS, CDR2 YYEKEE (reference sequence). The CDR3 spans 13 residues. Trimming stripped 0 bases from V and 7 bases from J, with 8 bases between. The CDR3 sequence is CASSLEWGQPQHF. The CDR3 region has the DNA TGTGCCAGCAGCTTGGAGTGGGGCCAGCCCCAGCATTTT.

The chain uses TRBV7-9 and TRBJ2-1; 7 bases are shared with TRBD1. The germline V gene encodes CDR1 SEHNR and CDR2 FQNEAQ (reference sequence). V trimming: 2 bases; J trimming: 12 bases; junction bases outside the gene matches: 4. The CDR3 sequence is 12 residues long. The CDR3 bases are TGTGCCAGCAGCTTACGACAGGGAATGCAGTTCTTC. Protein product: CASSLRQGMQFF.

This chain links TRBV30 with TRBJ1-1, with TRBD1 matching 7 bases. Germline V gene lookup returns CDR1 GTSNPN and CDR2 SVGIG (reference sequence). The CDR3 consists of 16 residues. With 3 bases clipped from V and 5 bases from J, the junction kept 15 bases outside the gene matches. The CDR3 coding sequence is TGTGCCTGGAGGGGCGGGACAGCCAGGGGTGGGACTGAAGCTTTCTTT. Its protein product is CAWRGGTARGGTEAFF. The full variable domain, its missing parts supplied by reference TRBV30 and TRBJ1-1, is SQTIHQWPATLVQPVGSPLSLECTVEGTSNPNLYWYRQAAGRGLQLLFYSVGIGQISSEVPQNLSASRPQDRQFILSSKKLLLSDSGFYLCAWRGGTARGGTEAFFGQGTRLTVV.

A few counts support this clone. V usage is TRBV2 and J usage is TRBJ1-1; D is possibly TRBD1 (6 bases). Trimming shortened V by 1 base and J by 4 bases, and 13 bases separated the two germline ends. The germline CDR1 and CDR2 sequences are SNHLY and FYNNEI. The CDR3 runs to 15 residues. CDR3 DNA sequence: TGTGCCAGCAGTGAAGATTTGGGAGGGGGCACTGAAGCTTTCTTT. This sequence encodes CASSEDLGGGTEAFF.

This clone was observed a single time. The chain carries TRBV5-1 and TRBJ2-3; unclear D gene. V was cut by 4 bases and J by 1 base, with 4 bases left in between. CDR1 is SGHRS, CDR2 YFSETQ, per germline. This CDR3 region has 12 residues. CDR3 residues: CASSDGTDTQYF. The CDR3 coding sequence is TGCGCCAGCAGCGACGGCACAGATACGCAGTATTTT.

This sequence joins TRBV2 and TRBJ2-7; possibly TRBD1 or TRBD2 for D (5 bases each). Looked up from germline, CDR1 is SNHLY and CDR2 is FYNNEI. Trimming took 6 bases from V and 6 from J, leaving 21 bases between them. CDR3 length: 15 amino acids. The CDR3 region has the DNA TGTGCCAGCAGCGCCGGGACCCTAGTTCTGGGCGAGCAGTACTTC. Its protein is CASSAGTLVLGEQYF.

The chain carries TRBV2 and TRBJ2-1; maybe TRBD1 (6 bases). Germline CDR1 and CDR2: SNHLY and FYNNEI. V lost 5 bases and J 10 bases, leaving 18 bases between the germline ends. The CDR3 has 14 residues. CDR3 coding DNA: TGTGCCAGCAGTACCAAAACAGGGAGCGGCGAGCAGTTCTTC. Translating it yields CASSTKTGSGEQFF.